This T cell receptor beta chain was documented in a study of identical twins. Germline assignment: CDR1 SGHVS and CDR2 FNYEAQ. Germline trimming cut 6 bases from V and 3 bases from J; bases unmatched to any gene: 11. CDR3 length: 15 amino acids. Using its own MiXCR run on the 5' RACE reads, TCRdb lists one record per CDR3 protein. The sample has roughly 750,000 distinct CDR3 sequences; over 20% are singletons. The same specimen was also included in a second study, on T cells expressing NK-cell markers.

Sequenced material: PBMCs. V gene TRBV7-6 combines with J gene TRBJ2-7, with 7 bases lining up with TRBD1. This clonotype originated in a woman under 30 in good health. CDR3 in amino acids: CASSSLGTASYEQYF. The CDR3 nucleotides read TGTGCCAGCAGTTCACTAGGGACAGCAAGCTACGAGCAGTACTTC.